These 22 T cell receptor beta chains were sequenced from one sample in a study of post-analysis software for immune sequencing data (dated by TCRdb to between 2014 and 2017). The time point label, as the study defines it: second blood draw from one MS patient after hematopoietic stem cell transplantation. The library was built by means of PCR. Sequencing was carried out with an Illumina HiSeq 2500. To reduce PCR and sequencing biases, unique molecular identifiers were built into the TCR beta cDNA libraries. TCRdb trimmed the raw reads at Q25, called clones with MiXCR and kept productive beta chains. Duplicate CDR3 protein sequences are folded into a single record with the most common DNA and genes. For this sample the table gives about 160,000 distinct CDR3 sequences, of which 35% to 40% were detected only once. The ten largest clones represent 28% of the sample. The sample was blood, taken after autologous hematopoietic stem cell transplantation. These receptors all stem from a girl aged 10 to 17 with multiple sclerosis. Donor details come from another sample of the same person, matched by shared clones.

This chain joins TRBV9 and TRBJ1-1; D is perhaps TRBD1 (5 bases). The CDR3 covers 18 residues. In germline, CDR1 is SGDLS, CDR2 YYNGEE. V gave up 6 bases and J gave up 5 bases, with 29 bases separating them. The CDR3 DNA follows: TGTGCCAGCACCGAAGGGGCGGGTGGGGGTGTTGGTTGGACTGAAGCTTTCTTT. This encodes CASTEGAGGGVGWTEAFF.

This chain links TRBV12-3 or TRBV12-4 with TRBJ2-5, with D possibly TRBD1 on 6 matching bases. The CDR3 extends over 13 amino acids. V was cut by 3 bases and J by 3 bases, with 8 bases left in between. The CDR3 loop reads CASSFNREETQYF. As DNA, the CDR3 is TGTGCCAGCAGTTTTAACAGGGAAGAGACCCAGTACTTC.

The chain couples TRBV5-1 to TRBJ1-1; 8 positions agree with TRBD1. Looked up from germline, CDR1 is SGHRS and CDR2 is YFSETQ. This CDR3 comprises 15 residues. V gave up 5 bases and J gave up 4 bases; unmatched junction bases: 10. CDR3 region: CASRNPPGGRTEAFF. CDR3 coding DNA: TGCGCCAGCAGAAACCCTCCAGGGGGCCGCACTGAAGCTTTCTTT.

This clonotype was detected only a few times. The DNA of the CDR3 is TGTGCCAGCAGCAGATCAACTAGCGGGAGTGAGACCCAGTACTTC. This sequence encodes CASSRSTSGSETQYF. This rearrangement joins TRBV6-2 or TRBV6-3 to TRBJ2-5; 11 bases fit TRBD2. The length of the CDR3 is 15 residues. The trim removed 6 bases at V and 5 bases at J, leaving 8 bases unmatched. Germline V gene data show CDR1 as MNHEY and CDR2 as SVGEGT.

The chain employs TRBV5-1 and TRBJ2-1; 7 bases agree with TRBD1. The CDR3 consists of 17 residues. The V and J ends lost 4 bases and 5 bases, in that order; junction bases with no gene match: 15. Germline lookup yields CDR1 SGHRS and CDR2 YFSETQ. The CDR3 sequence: CASSPAQTGTKHNEQFF. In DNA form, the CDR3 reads TGCGCCAGCAGCCCCGCCCAGACAGGGACCAAGCACAATGAGCAGTTCTTC.

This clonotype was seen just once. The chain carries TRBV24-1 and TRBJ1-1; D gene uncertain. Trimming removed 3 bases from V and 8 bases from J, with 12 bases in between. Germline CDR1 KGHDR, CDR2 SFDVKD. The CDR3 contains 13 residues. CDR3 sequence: CATSDRSRAEAFF. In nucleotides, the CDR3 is TGTGCCACCAGTGATAGGTCAAGGGCCGAAGCTTTCTTT.

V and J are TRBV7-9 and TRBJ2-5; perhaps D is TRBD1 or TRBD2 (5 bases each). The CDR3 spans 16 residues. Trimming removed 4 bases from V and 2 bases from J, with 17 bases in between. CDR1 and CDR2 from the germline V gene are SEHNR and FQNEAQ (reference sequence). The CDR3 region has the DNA TGTGCCAGCAGCTCCCAAGGGTGGGGGATTCAAGAGACCCAGTACTTC. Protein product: CASSSQGWGIQETQYF.

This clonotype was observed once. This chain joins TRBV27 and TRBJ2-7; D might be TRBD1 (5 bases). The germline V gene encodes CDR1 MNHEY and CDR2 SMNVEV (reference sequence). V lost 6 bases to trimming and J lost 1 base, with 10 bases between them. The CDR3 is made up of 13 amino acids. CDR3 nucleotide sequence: TGTGCCAGCAGGTTACACAGGTCCTACGAGCAGTACTTC. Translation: CASRLHRSYEQYF.

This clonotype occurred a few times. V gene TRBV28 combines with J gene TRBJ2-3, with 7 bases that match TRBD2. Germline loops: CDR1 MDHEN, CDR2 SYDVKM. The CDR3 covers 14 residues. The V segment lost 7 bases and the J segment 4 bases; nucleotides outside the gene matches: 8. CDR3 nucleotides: TGTGCCAGCACTCTAGGGGAGGGCGCAGATACGCAGTATTTT. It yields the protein CASTLGEGADTQYF.

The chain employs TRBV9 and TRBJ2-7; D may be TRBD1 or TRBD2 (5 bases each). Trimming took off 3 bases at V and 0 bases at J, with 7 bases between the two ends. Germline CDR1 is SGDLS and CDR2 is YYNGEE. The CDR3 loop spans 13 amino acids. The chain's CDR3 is CASSAGPSYEQYF. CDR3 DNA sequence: TGTGCCAGCAGCGCGGGGCCCTCCTACGAGCAGTACTTC.

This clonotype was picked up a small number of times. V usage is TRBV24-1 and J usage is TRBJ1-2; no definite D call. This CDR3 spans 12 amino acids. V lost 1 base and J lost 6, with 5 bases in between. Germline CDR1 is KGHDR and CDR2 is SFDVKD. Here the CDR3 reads CATSDFADGYTF. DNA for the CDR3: TGTGCCACCAGTGATTTTGCGGATGGCTACACCTTC.

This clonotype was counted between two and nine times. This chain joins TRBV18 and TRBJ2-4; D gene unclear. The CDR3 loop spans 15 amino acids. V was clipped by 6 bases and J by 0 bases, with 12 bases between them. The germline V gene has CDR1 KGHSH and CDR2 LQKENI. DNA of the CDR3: TGTGCCAGCTCGGCGGACCCGGTAGCCAAAAACATTCAGTACTTC. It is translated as CASSADPVAKNIQYF.

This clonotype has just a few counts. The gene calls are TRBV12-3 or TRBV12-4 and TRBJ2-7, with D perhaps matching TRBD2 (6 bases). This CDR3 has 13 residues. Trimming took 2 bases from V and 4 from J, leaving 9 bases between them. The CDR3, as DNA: TGTGCCAGCAGTTTATTACTAGCTTACGAGCAGTACTTC. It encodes CASSLLLAYEQYF.

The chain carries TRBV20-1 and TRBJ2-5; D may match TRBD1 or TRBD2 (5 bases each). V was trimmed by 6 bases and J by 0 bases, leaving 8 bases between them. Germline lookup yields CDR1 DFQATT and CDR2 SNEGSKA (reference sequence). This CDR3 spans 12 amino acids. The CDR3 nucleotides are TGCAGTGCCTGGGGACACCAAGAGACCCAGTACTTC. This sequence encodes CSAWGHQETQYF.

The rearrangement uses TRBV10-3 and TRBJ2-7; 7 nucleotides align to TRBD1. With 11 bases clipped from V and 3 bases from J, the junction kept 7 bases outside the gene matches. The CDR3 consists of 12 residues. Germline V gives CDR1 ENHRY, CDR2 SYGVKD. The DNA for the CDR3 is TGTGCCCTCTCTGCAGGGGGCTACGAGCAGTACTTC. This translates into CALSAGGYEQYF.

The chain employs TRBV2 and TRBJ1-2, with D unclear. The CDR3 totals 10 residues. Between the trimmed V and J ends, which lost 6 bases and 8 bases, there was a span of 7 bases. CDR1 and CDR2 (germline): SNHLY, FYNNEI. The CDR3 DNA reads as TGTGCCAGCAGCCGTGAAGGCTACACCTTC. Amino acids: CASSREGYTF.

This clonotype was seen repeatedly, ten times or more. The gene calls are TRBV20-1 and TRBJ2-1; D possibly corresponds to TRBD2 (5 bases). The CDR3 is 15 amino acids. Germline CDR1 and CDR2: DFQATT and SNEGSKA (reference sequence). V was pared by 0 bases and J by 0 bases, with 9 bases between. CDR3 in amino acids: CSARDLRGSYNEQFF. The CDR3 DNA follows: TGCAGTGCTAGAGATTTACGGGGCTCCTACAATGAGCAGTTCTTC.

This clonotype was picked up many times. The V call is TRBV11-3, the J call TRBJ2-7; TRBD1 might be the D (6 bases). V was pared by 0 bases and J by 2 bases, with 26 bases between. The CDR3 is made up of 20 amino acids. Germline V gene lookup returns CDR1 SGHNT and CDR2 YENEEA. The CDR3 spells CASSLERSGQKTSNPYEQYF. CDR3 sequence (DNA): TGTGCCAGCAGCTTAGAGAGGTCCGGACAGAAAACCTCAAACCCCTACGAGCAGTACTTC.

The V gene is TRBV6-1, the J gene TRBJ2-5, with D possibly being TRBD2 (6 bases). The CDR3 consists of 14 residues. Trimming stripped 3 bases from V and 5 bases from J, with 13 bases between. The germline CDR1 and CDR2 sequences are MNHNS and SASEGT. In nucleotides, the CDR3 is TGTGCCAGCAGTGAGGGGGGTAAAGGGGAGACCCAGTACTTC. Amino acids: CASSEGGKGETQYF.

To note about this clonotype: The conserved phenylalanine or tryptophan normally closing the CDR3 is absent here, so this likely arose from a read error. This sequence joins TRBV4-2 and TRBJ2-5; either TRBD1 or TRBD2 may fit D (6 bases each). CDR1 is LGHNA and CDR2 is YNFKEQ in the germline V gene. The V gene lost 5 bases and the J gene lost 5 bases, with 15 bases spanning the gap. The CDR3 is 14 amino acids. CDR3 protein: CASSSLVGGETQYS. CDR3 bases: TGTGCCAGCAGCTCACTCGTAGGGGGGGAGACCCAGTACTCC.

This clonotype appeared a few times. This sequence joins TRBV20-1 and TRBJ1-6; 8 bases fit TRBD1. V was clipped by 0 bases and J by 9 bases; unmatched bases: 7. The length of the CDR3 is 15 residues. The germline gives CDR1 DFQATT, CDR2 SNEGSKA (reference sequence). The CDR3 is CSARDSDRDASPLHF. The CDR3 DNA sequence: TGCAGTGCTAGAGATTCGGACAGGGATGCTTCACCCCTCCACTTT.

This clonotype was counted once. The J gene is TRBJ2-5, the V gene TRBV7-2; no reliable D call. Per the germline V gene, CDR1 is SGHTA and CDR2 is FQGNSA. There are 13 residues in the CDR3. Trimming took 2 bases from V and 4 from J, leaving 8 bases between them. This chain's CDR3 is CASSLIGSETQYF. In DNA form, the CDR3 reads TGTGCCAGCAGCTTAATCGGGTCAGAGACCCAGTACTTC.